These 8 T cell receptor beta chains originate from one sample sequenced in a study of T-cell memory formation after mild COVID-19. TCRdb processed the 5' RACE reads anew with MiXCR; each CDR3 protein has one entry. Among approximately 240,000 distinct CDR3 sequences, 16% were seen once, and the ten largest hold approximately 3.5%. The specimen was PBMCs or a T cell subset sorted from them (not recorded which). All receptors come from a man aged 18 to 29 who had mild COVID-19 (a few samples of this study predate the infection). Cell type and time point are not known.

This clonotype occurred a few times. The chain links TRBV20-1 to TRBJ2-6; perhaps TRBD1 as D (8 bases). This CDR3 has 16 amino acids. The germline gives CDR1 DFQATT, CDR2 SNEGSKA (reference sequence). The germline V and J ends were trimmed by 3 bases and 1 base, with 13 bases remaining between them. Here the CDR3 DNA reads TGCAGTGCTAGCCTACAGGGGGGGTCTGGGGCCAACGTCCTGACTTTC. It yields the protein CSASLQGGSGANVLTF.

V gene TRBV7-2 combines with J gene TRBJ1-2; possibly TRBD1 for D (6 bases). CDR3 length: 14 amino acids. Looked up from germline, CDR1 is SGHTA and CDR2 is FQGNSA. Trimming removed 4 bases from V and 3 bases from J, with 12 bases in between. The DNA of the CDR3 is TGTGCCAGCAGCTCGGGGGGGCTGTACTATGGCTACACCTTC. It is translated as CASSSGGLYYGYTF.

This clonotype has just a few counts. V usage is TRBV20-1 and J usage is TRBJ1-2; 7 bases are shared with TRBD1. CDR1 is DFQATT, CDR2 SNEGSKA, per germline (reference sequence). This CDR3 contains 13 residues. In DNA form, the CDR3 reads TGCACGGCCCCGACAGGGATTGGCTATGGCTACACCTTC. This translates into CTAPTGIGYGYTF.

The J gene is TRBJ1-5, the V gene TRBV3-1; D is undetermined. Deletions cut 4 bases from V and 0 bases from J, with 7 bases between. This CDR3 has 14 amino acids. Germline V CDR1 and CDR2: LGHDT, YNNKEL (reference sequence). In DNA, the CDR3 is TGTGCCAGCAGCCCTCTTTCTAGCAATCAGCCCCAGCATTTT. It yields the protein CASSPLSSNQPQHF.

This clonotype was counted only a few times. This chain uses TRBV5-5 with TRBJ1-2; 10 bases map to TRBD1. V shed 4 bases, J shed 7 bases, and the junction held 7 bases outside the gene matches. Looked up from germline, CDR1 is SGHKS and CDR2 is YYEKEE (reference sequence). The length of the CDR3 is 14 residues. The CDR3 loop is CASSAPGQGSGYTF. In DNA, the CDR3 is TGTGCCAGCAGCGCTCCGGGACAGGGGTCTGGCTACACCTTC.

The chain combines TRBV29-1 with TRBJ2-3; D call uncertain. Germline CDR1 and CDR2: SQVTM and ANQGSEA. The CDR3 loop spans 13 amino acids. V dropped 0 bases and J dropped 0 bases, with 4 bases sitting between them. The CDR3 is CSVEDPSTDTQYF. As DNA, the CDR3 is TGCAGCGTTGAAGACCCCAGCACAGATACGCAGTATTTT.

In its sample, this clonotype was seen a few times. V and J are TRBV29-1 and TRBJ2-7; TRBD1 matches 9 bases. This CDR3 comprises 14 residues. V lost 7 bases to trimming and J lost 1 base; unmatched junction nucleotides: 8. The germline gives CDR1 SQVTM, CDR2 ANQGSEA. CDR3 amino acids: CSGGQGTGSYEQYF. CDR3 in DNA: TGCAGCGGCGGACAAGGGACAGGGTCCTACGAGCAGTACTTC.

This clonotype occurred a few times. V gene TRBV27 combines with J gene TRBJ1-2; D gene unclear. Germline V gene data show CDR1 as MNHEY and CDR2 as SMNVEV (reference sequence). With 1 base removed from V and 8 bases from J, the gap between germline ends came to 14 bases. This CDR3 is 14 amino acids long. In DNA, the CDR3 is TGTGCCAGCAGTTTATATCGGGAGTGGGAAGGCTACACCTTC. Protein sequence: CASSLYREWEGYTF.